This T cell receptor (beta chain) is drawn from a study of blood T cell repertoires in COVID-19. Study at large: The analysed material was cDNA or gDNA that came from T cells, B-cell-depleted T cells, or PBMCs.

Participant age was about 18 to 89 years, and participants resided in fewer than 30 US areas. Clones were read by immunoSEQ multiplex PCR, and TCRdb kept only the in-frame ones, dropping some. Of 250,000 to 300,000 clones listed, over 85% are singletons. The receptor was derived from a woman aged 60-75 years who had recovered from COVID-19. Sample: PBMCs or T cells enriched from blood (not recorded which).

CDR3 in amino acids: CATEGDSGNTIYF. The CDR3 DNA is TGTGCCACCGAGGGGGACTCTGGAAACACCATATATTTT. V usage is TRBV2 and J usage is TRBJ1-3; perhaps TRBD1 as D (6 bases). CDR1 and CDR2 (germline): SNHLY, FYNNEI. The CDR3 totals 13 residues. V was shortened by 10 bases and J by 0 bases, with 10 bases between the two germline ends.